This TCR beta chain originates from a study of blood T cell repertoires in COVID-19. Overall study: Samples of COVID-19 (acute and convalescent) were obtained from the United States, Italy and Spain.

Original data processing: Researchers report that nucleated cell counts were estimated from reference gene primer amplification. Assay used: immunoSEQ multiplex PCR; TCRdb lists only in-frame clones, some missing. The DNA was the basis for D and trimming; V, J and clone size are from that table. This sample has roughly 350,000 clones, with about 85% found just once. Trimming took 0 bases from V and 10 from J, leaving 4 bases between them. The CDR3 loop spans 11 amino acids. Germline V gives CDR1 LGHDT, CDR2 YNNKEL (reference sequence). This sequence was found in a woman in her late teens or twenties with acute or convalescent COVID-19. The sample comprised peripheral blood. The J gene is TRBJ2-1, the V gene TRBV3-1 (or the pseudogene TRBV3-2), with no clear D. The CDR3 nucleotides are TGTGCCAGCAGCCAAGAGGGCGAGCAGTTCTTC. It codes for CASSQEGEQFF.